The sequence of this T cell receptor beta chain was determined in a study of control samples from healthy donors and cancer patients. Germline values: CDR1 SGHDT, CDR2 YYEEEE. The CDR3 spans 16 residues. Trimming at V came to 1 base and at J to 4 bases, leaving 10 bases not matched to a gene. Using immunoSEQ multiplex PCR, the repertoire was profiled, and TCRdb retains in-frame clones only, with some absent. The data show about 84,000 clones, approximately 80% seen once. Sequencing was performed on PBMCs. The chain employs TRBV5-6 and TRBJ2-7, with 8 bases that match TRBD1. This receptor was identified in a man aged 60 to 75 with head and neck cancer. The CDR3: CASSLWAWDRRYEQYF. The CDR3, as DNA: TGTGCCAGCAGCTTGTGGGCTTGGGACAGGCGTTACGAGCAGTACTTC.